This TCR beta chain derives from a study of blood T cells in healthy people across ages. Background on the study: The template switching approach captured approximately one barcoded beta molecule for every two T cells.

This clonotype was picked up a small number of times. Its target is unknown. The V gene end was trimmed by 3 bases and the J gene end by 3 bases; junction bases not matched to a gene: 2. This CDR3 spans 13 amino acids. Germline CDR1 SNHLY, CDR2 FYNNEI. Whole-study results and caveats: PBMCs were not sorted, which prevented a conclusive comparison of naive versus antigen-experienced cells. Among long-lived donors, naive CD4+ cells were more numerous and diversity higher than in aged donors.

Together with a sample-barcoded 5' primer, a J-beta primer mix was included in a second PCR lasting roughly 6 to 12 cycles. TCRdb processed the 5' RACE reads anew with MiXCR; each CDR3 protein has one entry. The repertoire holds approximately 400,000 distinct CDR3 sequences, with over 45% as singletons. Donor samples were obtained from healthy Caucasian individuals from Russia, aged 6 to 90. This sequence originates from a man aged 55 to 70 in good health. The sample was blood. This sequence joins TRBV2 and TRBJ2-7, with 7 nucleotides matching TRBD1. As DNA, the CDR3 is TGTGCCAGCAGTGATACAGGGGACTACGAGCAGTACTTC. Translated, it gives CASSDTGDYEQYF.